This T cell receptor beta chain originates from a study of shared clonotypes between healthy human individuals. Assay used: immunoSEQ multiplex PCR; TCRdb lists only in-frame clones, some missing. Among fewer than 350,000 clones, roughly 91% were seen once, and the ten largest hold about 17%. The CDR3 length is 14 residues. V shed 3 bases and J 3 bases; nucleotides not matched to a gene: 4. Per the germline V gene, CDR1 is MGHRA and CDR2 is YSYEKL. This clone occurred a few times. The chain joins TRBV4-1 to TRBJ2-5, with TRBD1 matching 7 bases. The origin of this receptor is a man aged 18 to 30 in good health. Material for sequencing was memory CD8+ T cells sorted from blood. Sample subset: CD45RO+ cells pooled with CCR7-negative TemRA cells. For the CDR3, the DNA is TGCGCCAGCAGCCAGCCGGGGACAGAAGAGACCCAGTACTTC. It specifies CASSQPGTEETQYF.